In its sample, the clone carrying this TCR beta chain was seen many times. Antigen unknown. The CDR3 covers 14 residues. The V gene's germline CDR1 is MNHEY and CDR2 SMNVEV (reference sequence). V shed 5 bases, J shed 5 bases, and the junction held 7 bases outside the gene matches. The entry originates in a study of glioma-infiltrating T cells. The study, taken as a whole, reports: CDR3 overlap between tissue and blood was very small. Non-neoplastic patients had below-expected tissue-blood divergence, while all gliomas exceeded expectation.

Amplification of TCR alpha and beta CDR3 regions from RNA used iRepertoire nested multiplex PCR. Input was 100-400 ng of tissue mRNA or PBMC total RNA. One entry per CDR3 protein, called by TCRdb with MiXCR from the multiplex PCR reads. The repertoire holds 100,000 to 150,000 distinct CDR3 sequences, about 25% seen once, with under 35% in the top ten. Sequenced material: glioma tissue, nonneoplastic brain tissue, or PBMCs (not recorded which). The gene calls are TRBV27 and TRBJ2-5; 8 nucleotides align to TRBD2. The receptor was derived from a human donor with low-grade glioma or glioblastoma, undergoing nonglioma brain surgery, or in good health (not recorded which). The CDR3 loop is CASSTPAGAETQYF. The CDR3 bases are TGTGCCAGCAGTACCCCAGCGGGGGCGGAGACCCAGTACTTC.